The sequence of this T cell receptor (beta chain) was determined in a study of control samples from healthy donors and cancer patients. CDR1 is SGHNT and CDR2 is YENEEA in the germline V gene. V gave up 0 bases and J gave up 4 bases, with 8 bases separating them. The CDR3 loop spans 14 amino acids. Clones were sequenced by immunoSEQ multiplex PCR, and TCRdb holds only the in-frame ones, with some missing. The sample holds roughly 84,000 clones, 91% seen once. V gene TRBV11-3 combines with J gene TRBJ2-3; D remains unclear. This clonotype was obtained from a man aged 50-59 years in good health. Specimen: blood. CDR3 protein: CASSLDRPPDTQYF. The CDR3 DNA is TGTGCCAGCAGCTTAGATAGACCTCCAGATACGCAGTATTTT.